This T cell receptor (beta chain) was documented in a study of naive and memory T cell subsets (dated 2017 in TCRdb). Background for the entire study: The figure summarizing these samples reported approximately ten blood donors, 7 tuberculin skin test biopsies and 3 saline control biopsies. PCR2 was typically a SYBR Green qPCR stopped at a set threshold; low-input samples could instead use end-point PCR (approximately 6 cycles). Skin biopsies were taken from tuberculin skin test sites or from saline-injected control sites and were processed for RNA extraction as described before. Study-wide conclusions, independent of this receptor: TCR sequences were reportedly obtained from both types of skin biopsy, with many more TCRs found at tuberculin skin test sites. Higher TCR numbers at tuberculin skin test sites were interpreted as T cell infiltration of a delayed type IV hypersensitivity reaction. The RNA-based method was acknowledged to be potentially sensitive to changes in TCR transcripts with T cell activation and differentiation. The paper did not give details on skin biopsy collection and RNA processing but referred to earlier studies for those details.

Receptors were amplified or captured by UMI-ligation and nested PCR. Four rounds of PCR, run with the SP2 primer together with nested alpha and beta constant region primers, were used to amplify the ligated cDNA. For the blood and skin samples, TCR RNA was reverse transcribed with SuperScript IV using primers for the alpha and beta constant regions. An oligonucleotide carrying the Illumina SP2 primer and a UMI was ligated to the cDNA 3' end using T4 RNA ligase 1. To prevent hairpin formation, the 12-nucleotide UMI was made up of two random hexamers with an eight-base spacer between them. From the second PCR onward, TCR alpha and beta chain libraries were processed separately, and dual indexing was applied for multiplexing. After pooling, the indexed libraries were analyzed by capillary electrophoresis and sequenced on either an Illumina MiSeq or NextSeq. PhiX DNA at roughly 4.5-8% was spiked into libraries to increase base diversity and improve cluster recognition. Regarding the original processing steps: Demultiplexor pulled UMIs out of read 2, joined the UMIs with the TCR sequence from read 1, and separated reads according to sample indices. V and J genes and V-J junctions were identified by Decombinator, which gave every TCR a five-part identifier that included V and J deletions. Collapsinator relied on UMIs to correct both sequencing errors and PCR amplification heterogeneity, producing a UMI-based abundance for each TCR. CDR3Translator converted identifiers to nucleotide sequence, translated to amino acids, and extracted CDR3 regions using terminal motifs. After normalization to the amount of input RNA, error-corrected alpha and beta TCR counts from blood and skin were compared. TCRdb reanalyzed the raw reads on its own, using fastp at Q25 for trimming and MiXCR for clone calling, and kept in-frame beta chains. Every distinct CDR3 protein forms one entry, paired with its most common genes and DNA. TCRdb, not the authors, supplied the V and J calls. The sample data list 20,000 to 25,000 distinct CDR3 sequences, and approximately 6% of these were observed just once. 6.2% of the sample belongs to the ten largest clones.

This clonotype was counted between two and nine times. There is no known antigen for this receptor. No qualities accompany the bases; no much larger clone lies one base away. Read against the paper, the sample's treatment or condition label means: skin biopsy from PPD injection site in Mantoux-positive individual. A robust, sensitive protocol for the amplification, sequencing and analysis of TCRs was described in the study, in which 3' ligation of a UMI-containing oligonucleotide to TCR cDNA was used. Tuberculin skin test biopsies came from sites injected with PPD in individuals with a positive Mantoux test. Total RNA was used without cell sorting and was treated with RQ1 DNase before reverse transcription, with a target input of roughly 1 to 1,100 ng. Skin biopsy and whole blood libraries were made to test pipeline robustness in samples where T cells form a minority population. CDR1 and CDR2 (SGHRS, YFSETQ) derive from the germline V gene. The junction shows trimming of 4 bases on V and 6 bases on J, plus 16 bases between the germline ends. The CDR3 starts with the cysteine, ends with the phenylalanine, and has 15 residues. The only DNA kept is the CDR3, 45 bases in frame from the first base.

This sequence originates from an adult in good health. The receptor chain draws on TRBV5-1 and TRBJ2-2; the best D guess is TRBD1, with 6 bases matching. The sample here was skin, taken from a tuberculin skin test site. CDR3 protein: CASSASLSGAGELFF. The bases are TGCGCCAGCAGCGCAAGCCTTTCAGGGGCCGGGGAGCTGTTTTTT.